This is a list of T cell receptor beta chains from one sample in a study of OX40 agonist ivuxolimab in advanced cancers. TCRdb keeps only in-frame clones here, not all; method: immunoSEQ multiplex PCR. The profile shows about 10,000 clones, 70% to 80% of them singletons. Sequenced material: CD4+ or CD8+ T cells sorted from blood, taken in a trial of the OX40 agonist ivuxolimab. Source of these receptors: an adult with an advanced solid tumor such as melanoma, head and neck, liver or kidney cancer. CDR3s include the opening cysteine and the closing phenylalanine or tryptophan. The D gene is left open where the match is weak. A clone size is listed for some rows: how often the clone was seen (once, few, many), or a class if it is expanded.

v_call	d_call	j_call	clone_size	cdr3_nt	cdr3_aa
TRBV5-6	.	TRBJ2-2	.	TGTGCCAGCAGCCCGAATCAGAACACCGGGGAGCTGTTTTTT	CASSPNQNTGELFF
TRBV6-5	.	TRBJ1-2	.	TGTGCCACCCAAGGACTGACTATGGGCTACACCTTC	CATQGLTMGYTF
TRBV29-1	.	TRBJ2-3	hyperexpanded	TGCAGCGTTGAGACAGGAGATACGCAGTATTTT	CSVETGDTQYF
TRBV6-5	TRBD1	TRBJ1-2	.	TGTGCCAGCAGGCGACAGGGAGGGTCGAACTATGGCTACACCTTC	CASRRQGGSNYGYTF
TRBV7-2	TRBD1	TRBJ2-7	.	TGTGCCAGCAGCTTAGCAGGTCGACAGGGGGAGCAGTACTTC	CASSLAGRQGEQYF
TRBV4-1	TRBD2	TRBJ2-4	.	TGCGCCAGCAGCCCCTGGACTAGCGAAATAGTTAAGCAGTACTTC	CASSPWTSEIVKQYF
TRBV5-1	.	TRBJ1-4	.	TGCGCCAGTAACAGGGCGGTAGGTTGCCTGGCAACTAATGAAAAACTGTTTTTT	CASNRAVGCLATNEKLFF
TRBV5-1	.	TRBJ2-7	.	TGCGCCAGCAGCTTTAACTCCTACGAGCAGTACTTC	CASSFNSYEQYF
TRBV6-6	.	TRBJ1-3	.	TGTGCCAGCACCCCTACGGAGGGCAGCTCTGGAAACACCATATATTTT	CASTPTEGSSGNTIYF
TRBV12-5	.	TRBJ2-2	once	TGTGCTAGTGGTTTGGTTGTCTTAAACTCGAACACCGGGGAGCTGTTTTTT	CASGLVVLNSNTGELFF
TRBV13	TRBD2	TRBJ2-7	.	TGTGCCAGCAGTTCGGGACTAGCTAACTACGAGCAGTACTTC	CASSSGLANYEQYF
TRBV7-8	.	TRBJ2-3	few	TGTGCCAGCAGCCCTTGGACTATGAGCACAGATACGCAGTATTTT	CASSPWTMSTDTQYF
TRBV18	TRBD1	TRBJ1-1	.	TGTGCCAGCTCATTAGGGACAGGCGTAAACACTGAAGCTTTCTTT	CASSLGTGVNTEAFF
TRBV5-1	.	TRBJ1-1	.	TGCGCCAGCAGCCCTGATATAGAGGACCGCCATGAAGCTTTCTTT	CASSPDIEDRHEAFF
TRBV6-1	.	TRBJ2-7	.	TGTGCCAGCAGTCGGGGGTTGTACGAGCAGTACTTC	CASSRGLYEQYF
TRBV25-1	.	TRBJ1-6	.	TGTGCCAGCAGTGAATATAATGATAATTCACCCCTCCACTTT	CASSEYNDNSPLHF
TRBV5-1	.	TRBJ2-2	.	TGCGCCAGCAGCGGGCGCTCCGGGGAGCTGTTTTTT	CASSGRSGELFF
TRBV7-6	TRBD1	TRBJ1-2	.	TGTGCCAGCAGCCGAGGACAGGGGGCTGGTAACTATGGCTACACCTTC	CASSRGQGAGNYGYTF
TRBV6-5	TRBD2	TRBJ2-5	.	TGTGCCAGCAGACACGGGACTAGCACAGGGGAGACCCAGTACTTC	CASRHGTSTGETQYF
TRBV11-3	TRBD2	TRBJ2-1	.	TGTGCCAGCAGCTCACCCCGACTAGCGGGCTACAATGAGCAGTTCTTC	CASSSPRLAGYNEQFF
TRBV11-2	TRBD2	TRBJ2-1	.	TGTGCCAGCAGCACCTCAAGCGGGAGAGCTCCTGAGCAGTTCTTC	CASSTSSGRAPEQFF
TRBV14	.	TRBJ2-1	.	TGTGCCAGCAGCCAAGAGGGGGGGACAGGTTACTACAATGAGCAGTTCTTC	CASSQEGGTGYYNEQFF
TRBV5-4	.	TRBJ1-1	.	TGTGCCAGCAACTGGGGGGGGAACACTGAAGCTTTCTTT	CASNWGGNTEAFF
TRBV5-5	.	TRBJ1-3	few	TGTGCCAGCAGCTTTACCGGGCCGGTCGCCTCTGGAAACACCATATATTTT	CASSFTGPVASGNTIYF
TRBV30	.	TRBJ1-1	.	TGTGCCTGGAGTCCTAGGGTTGAAGCTTTCTTT	CAWSPRVEAFF
TRBV4-1	.	TRBJ2-2	.	TGCGCCAGCAGTAGAGTGGGCGGGGAGCTGTTTTTT	CASSRVGGELFF
TRBV29-1	TRBD1	TRBJ2-1	.	TGCAGCGTTGACCTGGATTGGGACAGGGGTGGCAATGAGCAGTTCTTC	CSVDLDWDRGGNEQFF
TRBV7-6	TRBD1	TRBJ2-7	.	TGTGCCAGCAGCTTAGATAGGGGGCCGTCCTACGAGCAGTACTTC	CASSLDRGPSYEQYF
TRBV15	TRBD1	TRBJ1-2	.	TGTGCCACCAGCAAGGAGGGGGCAGGGGTTGATGGCTACACCTTC	CATSKEGAGVDGYTF
TRBV5-1	TRBD1	TRBJ1-1	.	TGCGCCAGCAGCTTGGCCGACAGGGGAGTCAACACTGAAGCTTTCTTT	CASSLADRGVNTEAFF
TRBV11-1	.	TRBJ2-7	.	TGTGCCAGCAGCCCCCGGGAAGAGGGCCCGGGGGAGCAGTACTTC	CASSPREEGPGEQYF
TRBV10-3	.	TRBJ2-5	.	TGTGCCATCAAGGACCCGGGAGAAGAGACCCAGTACTTC	CAIKDPGEETQYF